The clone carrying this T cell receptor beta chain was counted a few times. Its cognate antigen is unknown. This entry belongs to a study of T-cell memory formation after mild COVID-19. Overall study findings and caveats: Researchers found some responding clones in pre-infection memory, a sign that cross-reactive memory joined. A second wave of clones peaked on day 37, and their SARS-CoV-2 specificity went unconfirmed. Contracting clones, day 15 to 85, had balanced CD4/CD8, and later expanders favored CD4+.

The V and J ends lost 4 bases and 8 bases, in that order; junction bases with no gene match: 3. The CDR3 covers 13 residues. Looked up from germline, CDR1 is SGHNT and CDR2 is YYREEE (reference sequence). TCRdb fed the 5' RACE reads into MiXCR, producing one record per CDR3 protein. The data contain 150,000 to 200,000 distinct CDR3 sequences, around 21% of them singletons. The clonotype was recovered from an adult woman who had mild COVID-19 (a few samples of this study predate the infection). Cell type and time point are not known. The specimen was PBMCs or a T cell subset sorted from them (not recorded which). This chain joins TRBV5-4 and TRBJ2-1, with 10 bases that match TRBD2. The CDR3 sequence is CASSPGTSDEQFF. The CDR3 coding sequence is TGTGCCAGCAGCCCAGGGACTAGCGATGAGCAGTTCTTC. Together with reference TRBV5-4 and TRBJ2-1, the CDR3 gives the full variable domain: ETGVTQSPTHLIKTRGQQVTLRCSSQSGHNTVSWYQQALGQGPQFIFQYYREEENGRGNFPPRFSGLQFPNYSSELNVNALELDDSALYLCASSPGTSDEQFFGPGTRLTVL.